A selection of T cell receptor beta chains follows, all from one sample in a study of T-cell memory formation after mild COVID-19. TCRdb processed the 5' RACE reads anew with MiXCR; each CDR3 protein has one entry. The repertoire has almost 550,000 distinct CDR3 sequences, roughly 20% of them found once; the top ten carry about 12%. Sequenced material: PBMCs or a T cell subset sorted from them (not recorded which). The receptors here all came from an adult woman who had mild COVID-19 (a few samples of this study predate the infection). Cell type and time point are not known. Each CDR3 is given with its conserved first and last residue. The D gene is left open where the match is weak. The size field is filled for only some rows; it gives once, few, many or a size class.

>-|TRBV20-1|TRBJ2-3|-
CSAQEGASTDTQYF
TGCAGTGCCCAGGAGGGTGCAAGCACAGATACGCAGTATTTT
>TRBD2|TRBV5-1|TRBJ2-7|-
CASSPGAGEREFGEQYF
TGCGCCAGCAGTCCTGGGGCGGGGGAGCGGGAGTTCGGCGAGCAGTACTTC
>-|TRBV14|TRBJ2-7|-
CASSQVRGMVYEQYF
TGTGCCAGCAGCCAAGTACGAGGGATGGTCTACGAGCAGTACTTC
>-|TRBV5-5|TRBJ1-1|-
CASSSAGGRGRETEAFF
TGTGCCAGCAGCTCGGCGGGCGGGAGGGGGAGGGAAACTGAAGCTTTCTTT
>TRBD2|TRBV9|TRBJ2-1|-
CASSVARPGWTSGSSNEQFF
TGTGCCAGCAGCGTAGCTAGGCCCGGATGGACTAGCGGGAGTAGCAATGAGCAGTTCTTC
>-|TRBV3-1|TRBJ1-4|-
CASSYNRLGANEKLFF
TGTGCCAGCAGCTACAACCGATTAGGAGCTAATGAAAAACTGTTTTTT
>TRBD1|TRBV7-2|TRBJ1-2|-
CASSLDMTGNYGYTF
TGTGCCAGCAGCTTAGATATGACAGGGAACTATGGCTACACCTTC
>TRBD1|TRBV6-5|TRBJ1-1|-
CASRRQGGSDTEAFF
TGTGCCAGCAGACGACAGGGTGGGTCGGACACTGAAGCTTTCTTT
>-|TRBV10-2|TRBJ1-1|-
CASSSGRWNTEAFF
TGCGCCAGCAGTTCGGGACGGTGGAACACTGAAGCTTTCTTT
>TRBD1|TRBV5-1|TRBJ2-2|-
CASSFRQGSGTGELFF
TGCGCCAGCAGTTTTCGACAGGGGTCGGGCACCGGGGAGCTGTTTTTT
>-|TRBV12-3/TRBV12-4|TRBJ2-7|few
CASRSIGGYEQYF
TGTGCCAGCAGGTCCATCGGTGGCTACGAGCAGTACTTC
>-|TRBV2|TRBJ2-7|-
CASSDYLGGEQYF
TGTGCCAGCAGTGATTATCTGGGTGGCGAGCAGTACTTC
>TRBD2|TRBV4-3|TRBJ2-3|few
CASSQRLAGGTDTQYF
TGCGCCAGCAGCCAAAGACTAGCGGGGGGCACAGATACGCAGTATTTT
>TRBD2|TRBV12-3/TRBV12-4|TRBJ2-3|-
CASSLRTSGSGADTQYF
TGTGCCAGCAGTCTCCGGACTAGCGGGAGTGGAGCAGATACGCAGTATTTT
>TRBD1|TRBV5-1|TRBJ2-2|-
CASSLKQGAVTGELFF
TGCGCCAGCAGCTTGAAGCAGGGGGCGGTCACCGGGGAGCTGTTTTTT
>TRBD2|TRBV7-8|TRBJ2-1|-
CASSFPREGPYNEQFF
TGTGCCAGCAGTTTTCCCCGGGAGGGCCCCTACAATGAGCAGTTCTTC
>-|TRBV12-3/TRBV12-4|TRBJ1-3|once
CASSLARYSGNTIYF
TGTGCCAGCAGTTTAGCGCGCTACTCTGGAAACACCATATATTTT
>-|TRBV3-1|TRBJ1-6|few
CASTSLDNSPLHF
TGTGCCAGCACCTCCTTGGATAATTCACCCCTCCACTTT
>-|TRBV7-2|TRBJ1-4|once
CASSYRPGQGNEKLFF
TGTGCCAGCAGCTACAGACCGGGCCAAGGGAATGAAAAACTGTTTTTT